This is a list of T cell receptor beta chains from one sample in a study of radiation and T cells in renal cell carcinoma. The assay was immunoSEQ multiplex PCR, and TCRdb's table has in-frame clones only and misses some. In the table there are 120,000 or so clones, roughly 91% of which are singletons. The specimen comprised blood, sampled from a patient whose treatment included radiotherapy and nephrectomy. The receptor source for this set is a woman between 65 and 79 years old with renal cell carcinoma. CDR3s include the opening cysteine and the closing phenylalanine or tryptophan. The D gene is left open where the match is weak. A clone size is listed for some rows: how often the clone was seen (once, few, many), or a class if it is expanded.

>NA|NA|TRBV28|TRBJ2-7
CASGGGHRDEQYF
TGTGCCAGCGGGGGGGGGCACAGGGACGAGCAGTACTTC
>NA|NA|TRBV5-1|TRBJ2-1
CASSSAPDSYNEQFF
TGCGCCAGCAGCTCTGCACCCGACTCCTACAATGAGCAGTTCTTC
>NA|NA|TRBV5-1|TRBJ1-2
CASRIEGNYGYTF
TGCGCCAGCCGTATCGAGGGAAACTATGGCTACACCTTC
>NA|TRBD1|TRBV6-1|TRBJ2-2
CASSDRQGFTGELFF
TGTGCCAGCAGTGATCGACAGGGGTTCACCGGGGAGCTGTTTTTT
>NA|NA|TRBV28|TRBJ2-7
CASSQTPGEQYF
TGTGCCAGCAGCCAGACCCCGGGGGAGCAGTACTTC
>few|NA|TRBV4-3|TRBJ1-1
CASSQDTGSEAFF
TGCGCCAGCAGCCAAGATACGGGGTCTGAAGCTTTCTTT
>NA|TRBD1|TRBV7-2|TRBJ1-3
CASSLVGQGGGNTIYF
TGTGCCAGCAGCTTAGTGGGACAGGGAGGTGGAAACACCATATATTTT
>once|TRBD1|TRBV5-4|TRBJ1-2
CASSLVTGVGYGYTF
TGTGCCAGCAGCTTAGTAACAGGGGTAGGGTATGGCTACACCTTC
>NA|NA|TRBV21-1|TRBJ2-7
CASSPKGQGLTYEQYF
TGTGCCAGCAGCCCAAAAGGACAGGGGTTAACCTACGAGCAGTACTTC
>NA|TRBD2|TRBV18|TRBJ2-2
CASSHSGDHTGELFF
TGTGCCAGCTCACATAGCGGGGATCACACCGGGGAGCTGTTTTTT
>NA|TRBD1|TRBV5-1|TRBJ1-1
CASSLGLQGVLNTEAFF
TGCGCCAGCAGCTTGGGTCTTCAGGGGGTATTGAACACTGAAGCTTTCTTT
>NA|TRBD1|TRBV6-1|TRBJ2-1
CASSAWDRPSHKGQFF
TGTGCCAGCAGTGCTTGGGACAGACCGTCTCACAAGGGGCAGTTCTTC
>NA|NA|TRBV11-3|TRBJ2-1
CASSFRAAYNEQFF
TGTGCCAGCAGCTTTAGGGCCGCATACAATGAGCAGTTCTTC
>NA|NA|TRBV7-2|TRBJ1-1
CASSPDAGANTEAFF
TGTGCCAGCAGCCCAGACGCAGGGGCCAATACTGAAGCTTTCTTT
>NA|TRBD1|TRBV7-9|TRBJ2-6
CASSLIRGSPSGANVLTF
TGTGCCAGCAGCTTAATCAGGGGGTCCCCCTCTGGGGCCAACGTCCTGACTTTC
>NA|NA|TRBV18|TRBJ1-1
CASSPRAGSDTEAFF
TGTGCCAGCTCACCACGGGCAGGGTCGGACACTGAAGCTTTCTTT
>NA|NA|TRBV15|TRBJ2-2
CATSKEVGVTGELFF
TGTGCCACCAGCAAAGAGGTTGGTGTGACCGGGGAGCTGTTTTTT
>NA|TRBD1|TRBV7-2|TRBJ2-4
CASSHRDRGQGRAKNIQYF
TGTGCCAGCAGCCACCGGGACAGGGGACAGGGGAGGGCCAAAAACATTCAGTACTTC
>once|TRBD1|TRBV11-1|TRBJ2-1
CASSYDRDNEQFF
TGTGCCAGCAGCTATGACAGGGACAATGAGCAGTTCTTC
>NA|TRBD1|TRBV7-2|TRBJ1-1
CASSQEVGTATEAFF
TGTGCCAGCAGCCAAGAAGTAGGGACAGCCACTGAAGCTTTCTTT
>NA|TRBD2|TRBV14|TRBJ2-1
CASSQRGGPVNEQFF
TGTGCCAGCAGCCAACGGGGGGGCCCCGTCAATGAGCAGTTCTTC
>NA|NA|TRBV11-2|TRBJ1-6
CASSPYRGGSPLHF
TGTGCCAGCAGCCCTTACCGAGGGGGTTCACCCCTCCACTTT